The 30 T cell receptor beta chains in this list originate from one sample, sequenced in a study of shared clonotypes between healthy human individuals. Method: immunoSEQ multiplex PCR; TCRdb's copy keeps in-frame clones and lacks some. The sample carries about 2.1 million clones, roughly 93% recorded once. CD8 cells classed as naive were CD45RO-negative and positively selected for CCR7, excluding terminally differentiated effector memory CD45RA+ cells. Source material: naive CD8+ T cells from PBMCs. The source is a man younger than 35 in good health. Some clones in this sample may be carry-over from other donors' samples.

The chain couples TRBV7-9 to TRBJ2-5; the D gene is possibly TRBD2 (6 bases). The CDR3 has 16 residues. Between the trimmed V and J ends, which lost 4 bases and 5 bases, there was a span of 20 bases. From germline, CDR1 is SEHNR and CDR2 FQNEAQ (reference sequence). CDR3 in amino acids: CASSSGGRPFGETQYF. In DNA, the CDR3 is TGTGCCAGCAGCTCCGGGGGACGGCCCTTTGGGGAGACCCAGTACTTC. Filled out from reference TRBV7-9 and TRBJ2-5, the complete variable domain reads DTGVSQNPRHKITKRGQNVTFRCDPISEHNRLYWYRQTLGQGPEFLTYFQNEAQLEKSRLLSDRFSAERPKGSFSTLEIQRTEQGDSAMYLCASSSGGRPFGETQYFGPGTRLLVL.

The rearrangement links TRBV19 to TRBJ2-7, with TRBD1 as a possible D gene (5 bases). Trimming left V 9 bases short and J 3 bases short, with 12 bases between. The CDR3 loop spans 12 amino acids. In germline, CDR1 is LNHDA, CDR2 SQIVND (reference sequence). CDR3 region: CASAKGDYEQYF. CDR3 sequence (DNA): TGTGCCAGCGCTAAAGGGGACTACGAGCAGTACTTC. Complete variable domain (other parts from reference TRBV19 and TRBJ2-7): DGGITQSPKYLFRKEGQNVTLSCEQNLNHDAMYWYRQDPGQGLRLIYYSQIVNDFQKGDIAEGYSVSREKKESFPLTVTSAQKNPTAFYLCASAKGDYEQYFGPGTRLTVT.

The gene calls are TRBV7-9 and TRBJ2-5; no clear D. The CDR3 is 14 amino acids. Germline-derived CDR1 and CDR2 are SEHNR and FQNEAQ (reference sequence). Trimming removed 3 bases from V and 1 base from J, with 9 bases in between. CDR3 sequence reads: CASSFAPPQETQYF. CDR3 coding DNA: TGTGCCAGCAGCTTTGCTCCCCCCCAAGAGACCCAGTACTTC.

The genes are TRBV5-1 and TRBJ1-1; TRBD1 might be the D (6 bases). CDR1 is SGHRS and CDR2 is YFSETQ in the germline V gene. Between the trimmed V and J ends, which lost 3 bases and 0 bases, there was a span of 9 bases. The CDR3 consists of 14 residues. CDR3 DNA: TGCGCCAGCAGCTCCGACAGGATGAACACTGAAGCTTTCTTT. It codes for CASSSDRMNTEAFF. The complete variable domain, with remaining parts taken from reference TRBV5-1 and TRBJ1-1, reads KAGVTQTPRYLIKTRGQQVTLSCSPISGHRSVSWYQQTPGQGLQFLFEYFSETQRNKGNFPGRFSGRQFSNSRSEMNVSTLELGDSALYLCASSSDRMNTEAFFGQGTRLTVV.

V is TRBV30 and J is TRBJ2-7, with D possibly being TRBD1 (6 bases). Trimming removed 6 bases at V and 5 bases at J, with 17 bases between. The CDR3 is 13 amino acids. CDR1 is GTSNPN, CDR2 SVGIG, per germline (reference sequence). The CDR3 reads CACLTGYSDEQYF. Here the CDR3 DNA reads TGTGCCTGTCTAACAGGGTATTCCGACGAGCAGTACTTC.

V usage is TRBV9 and J usage is TRBJ1-1; no firm D call. Per the germline V gene, CDR1 is SGDLS and CDR2 is YYNGEE. This CDR3 spans 15 amino acids. V shed 4 bases and J shed 0 bases, with 13 bases lying between them. CDR3 DNA sequence: TGTGCCAGCAGCTCCCGGCTCGACATGAACACTGAAGCTTTCTTT. Its translation: CASSSRLDMNTEAFF.

The rearrangement uses TRBV7-9 and TRBJ2-7, with no clear D. The CDR3 has 15 residues. Per germline, CDR1 SEHNR and CDR2 FQNEAQ (reference sequence). The V gene lost 3 bases and the J gene lost 3 bases, with 15 bases spanning the gap. The CDR3: CASSFAVRINYEQYF. The CDR3 DNA is TGTGCCAGCAGCTTCGCAGTTCGGATAAACTACGAGCAGTACTTC.

This sequence joins TRBV7-9 and TRBJ1-1; D not certain. The CDR3 runs 15 residues. CDR1 is SEHNR, CDR2 FQNEAQ, per germline (reference sequence). Deletions cut 4 bases from V and 0 bases from J, with 12 bases between. The CDR3 spells CASSSVTEMNTEAFF. Written as DNA, the CDR3 is TGTGCCAGCAGCTCCGTGACCGAAATGAACACTGAAGCTTTCTTT.

This chain joins TRBV4-1 and TRBJ2-2; 8 bases are shared with TRBD2. With V trimmed by 2 bases and J by 2 bases, 4 bases remained unmatched. Germline V gene sequence: CDR1 MGHRA, CDR2 YSYEKL. The CDR3 is made up of 16 amino acids. The DNA of the CDR3 is TGCGCCAGCAGCCAACCGGGACTAGTCAACACCGGGGAGCTGTTTTTT. This sequence encodes CASSQPGLVNTGELFF.

Comments on this clone: A junction end diverges from the germline sequence, so it may reflect a read error. The genes are TRBV7-2 and TRBJ2-7, with 13 bases fitting TRBD2. Germline CDR1 and CDR2: SGHTA and FQGNSA. The CDR3 has 17 residues. CDR3 in amino acids: CASSSSMTGLAGAGADF. CDR3 bases: TGTGCCAGCAGCTCGTCCATGACCGGACTAGCGGGAGCGGGAGCAGACTTC.

The CDR3: CASSRELTSGRGDHEQFF. Written as DNA, the CDR3 is TGTGCCAGCAGCCGAGAGTTAACTAGCGGGAGAGGGGACCATGAGCAGTTCTTC. V gene TRBV7-2 combines with J gene TRBJ2-1; 11 positions match TRBD2. After removal of 5 bases from V and 8 bases from J, the junction contained 17 bases not matched to a gene. Looked up from germline, CDR1 is SGHTA and CDR2 is FQGNSA. The CDR3 loop spans 18 amino acids.

This clone was recorded only once. The chain carries TRBV27 and TRBJ2-5; unclear D gene. This CDR3 has 14 amino acids. The V gene lost 6 bases and the J gene lost 0 bases, with 11 bases spanning the gap. Germline V CDR1 and CDR2: MNHEY, SMNVEV (reference sequence). This chain's CDR3 is CASSSKMYQETQYF. In DNA, the CDR3 is TGTGCCAGCAGCTCGAAGATGTACCAAGAGACCCAGTACTTC.

Here the CDR3 reads CASSAYPGTGTYEQYF. CDR3 nucleotides: TGTGCCAGCAGCGCATACCCCGGGACAGGCACCTACGAGCAGTACTTC. The V gene is TRBV9, the J gene TRBJ2-7, with 8 bases identical to TRBD1. V was pared by 3 bases and J by 2 bases, with 10 bases of the junction left unmatched. This CDR3 is built from 16 residues. Germline CDR1 is SGDLS and CDR2 is YYNGEE.

The V and J genes are TRBV29-1 and TRBJ2-2; 7 bases align to TRBD2. The CDR3 runs 12 residues. Germline assignment: CDR1 SQVTM and CDR2 ANQGSEA. V lost 6 bases, J lost 8 bases, and 6 bases stayed unmatched. The CDR3 region is CSVSGKVGELFF. Here the CDR3 DNA reads TGCAGCGTCAGCGGGAAGGTGGGGGAGCTGTTTTTT.

This rearrangement joins TRBV29-1 to TRBJ2-7; D gene uncertain. CDR3 size: 15 residues. Germline V gene sequence: CDR1 SQVTM, CDR2 ANQGSEA. Between the trimmed V and J ends, which lost 0 bases and 1 base, there was a span of 13 bases. The CDR3 nucleotides read TGCAGCGTTGAAGATCAAGAAGAAAAATCCTACGAGCAGTACTTC. Residues: CSVEDQEEKSYEQYF.

The rearrangement links TRBV28 to TRBJ2-3; 9 bases are shared with TRBD1. The CDR3 consists of 16 residues. Per germline, CDR1 MDHEN and CDR2 SYDVKM. J was trimmed by 6 bases and V by 4 bases; bases with no gene match: 11. The CDR3 here is CASSSVGTGYEDTQYF. The CDR3 region has the DNA TGTGCCAGCAGTTCGGTAGGGACAGGGTATGAGGATACGCAGTATTTT.

The rearrangement joins TRBV27 to TRBJ1-5, with 9 bases matching TRBD1. V gave up 5 bases and J gave up 6 bases; unmatched junction bases: 5. Looked up from germline, CDR1 is MNHEY and CDR2 is SMNVEV (reference sequence). This CDR3 contains 14 residues. CDR3 sequence: CASSITGGSQPQHF. CDR3 sequence (DNA): TGTGCCAGCAGTATTACAGGGGGCAGTCAGCCCCAGCATTTT.

Concerning this clone: The identical CDR3 is also encoded by other nucleotide sequences in the sample. The V call is TRBV27, the J call TRBJ2-7, with 8 bases aligning to TRBD2. Germline assignment: CDR1 MNHEY and CDR2 SMNVEV (reference sequence). CDR3 size: 15 residues. V shed 0 bases, J shed 4 bases, and the junction held 5 bases outside the gene matches. DNA of the CDR3: TGTGCCAGCAGTTTATCCACTAGCGGCTCATACGAGCAGTACTTC. As protein: CASSLSTSGSYEQYF.

This chain joins TRBV6-1 and TRBJ1-5, with 11 positions matching TRBD1. V shed 7 bases and J 7 bases; nucleotides not matched to a gene: 3. This CDR3 is built from 13 residues. CDR1 is MNHNS and CDR2 is SASEGT in the germline V gene. The CDR3 loop is CASTWDRGQPQHF. CDR3 in DNA: TGTGCCAGCACCTGGGACAGGGGGCAGCCCCAGCATTTT.

The CDR3, as DNA: TGTGCCAGCAGTTTATCGTCCAGGTCGAACTCCTACGAGCAGTACTTC. This codes for CASSLSSRSNSYEQYF. The chain links TRBV27 to TRBJ2-7, with D hard to call. V lost 0 bases and J 0 bases, leaving 12 bases between the germline ends. Germline-derived CDR1 and CDR2 are MNHEY and SMNVEV (reference sequence). CDR3 length: 16 residues.

The V gene is TRBV10-1, the J gene TRBJ2-1, with D uncertain. The CDR3 extends over 16 amino acids. Germline-derived CDR1 and CDR2 are WNHNN and SYGVQD (reference sequence). V was shortened by 2 bases and J by 0 bases, with 11 bases between the two germline ends. The CDR3 DNA reads TGCGCCAGCAGTGAGGTTAAACTACCCTCCTACAATGAGCAGTTCTTC. Translation: CASSEVKLPSYNEQFF.

The CDR3 loop is CAWTETSGILEGQFF. As DNA, the CDR3 is TGTGCCTGGACTGAGACTAGCGGGATACTGGAGGGGCAGTTCTTC. The V and J genes are TRBV30 and TRBJ2-1; 11 nucleotides align to TRBD2. Germline V gene sequence: CDR1 GTSNPN, CDR2 SVGIG (reference sequence). The CDR3 totals 15 residues. The V gene end was trimmed by 4 bases and the J gene end by 12 bases; junction bases not matched to a gene: 14. The full variable domain, completed using reference TRBV30 and TRBJ2-1, is SQTIHQWPATLVQPVGSPLSLECTVEGTSNPNLYWYRQAAGRGLQLLFYSVGIGQISSEVPQNLSASRPQDRQFILSSKKLLLSDSGFYLCAWTETSGILEGQFFGPGTRLTVL.

V usage is TRBV7-3 and J usage is TRBJ2-5; 7 bases are shared with TRBD2. This CDR3 is built from 17 residues. Trimming removed 1 base from V and 5 bases from J; junction bases left unmatched: 13. Germline V gene lookup returns CDR1 SGHTA and CDR2 FQGTGA. DNA for the CDR3: TGTGCCAGCAGCTTAATGGGAACTGGCGGGAGCGGGGAGACCCAGTACTTC. Amino acid sequence: CASSLMGTGGSGETQYF. Variable domain in full (rest from reference TRBV7-3 and TRBJ2-5): GAGVSQTPSNKVTEKGKYVELRCDPISGHTALYWYRQSLGQGPEFLIYFQGTGAADDSGLPNDRFFAVRPEGSVSTLKIQRTERGDSAVYLCASSLMGTGGSGETQYFGPGTRLLVL.

This chain links TRBV28 with TRBJ1-5; TRBD1 agrees at 7 bases. V shed 10 bases, J shed 2 bases, and the junction held 8 bases outside the gene matches. Germline values: CDR1 MDHEN, CDR2 SYDVKM. The CDR3 spans 14 residues. The CDR3 DNA reads as TGTGCCACCAGACTCAGGGGGGGCAATCAGCCCCAGCATTTT. Protein product: CATRLRGGNQPQHF.

The chain combines TRBV5-6 with TRBJ2-2; D not resolved. Germline-derived CDR1 and CDR2 are SGHDT and YYEEEE. The CDR3 has 15 residues. V lost 2 bases and J 2 bases, leaving 10 bases between the germline ends. CDR3 region: CASSLEHSNTGELFF. The CDR3 DNA reads TGTGCCAGCAGCTTAGAACACAGCAACACCGGGGAGCTGTTTTTT.

The chain recombines TRBV7-3 with TRBJ2-2, with 9 bases lining up with TRBD1. The CDR3 is 16 amino acids. The ends lost 5 bases at V and 6 bases at J; junction bases unmatched: 10. The germline gives CDR1 SGHTA, CDR2 FQGTGA. CDR3 sequence (DNA): TGTGCCAGCAGCAGTCGACAGGGGGAGGCTTCCGGGGAGCTGTTTTTT. It encodes CASSSRQGEASGELFF.

This clone came up once. V gene TRBV13 combines with J gene TRBJ2-1, with a possible D match to TRBD2 (6 bases). This CDR3 has 15 residues. Trimming took 4 bases from V and 5 from J, leaving 15 bases between them. The V gene's germline CDR1 is PRHDT and CDR2 FYEKMQ (reference sequence). The chain's CDR3 is CASSYRDLSNNEQFF. CDR3 bases: TGTGCCAGCAGCTACCGGGACTTATCCAACAATGAGCAGTTCTTC.

The chain employs TRBV5-6 and TRBJ2-3; D possibly corresponds to TRBD2 (6 bases). The germline CDR1 and CDR2 sequences are SGHDT and YYEEEE. There are 14 residues in the CDR3. Trimming removed 0 bases from V and 8 bases from J, with 13 bases in between. CDR3 nucleotides: TGTGCCAGCAGCTTGGGAGCACCGCGGGGTACGCAGTATTTT. Translating it yields CASSLGAPRGTQYF.

The J gene is TRBJ2-7, the V gene TRBV28; tentatively, D is TRBD1 (6 bases). V shed 5 bases and J shed 0 bases, with 14 bases lying between them. Germline assignment: CDR1 MDHEN and CDR2 SYDVKM. The CDR3 totals 15 residues. CDR3 bases: TGTGCCAGCAGTAGCCCCCGGGACACCTCCTACGAGCAGTACTTC. Translation gives CASSSPRDTSYEQYF.

The chain has TRBV15 and TRBJ1-4; no clear D. V lost 5 bases, J lost 10 bases, and 14 bases lay in between. The CDR3 contains 13 residues. The germline V gene has CDR1 LNHNV and CDR2 YYDKDF (reference sequence). The chain's CDR3 is CATSGRQAGKLFF. The CDR3 DNA follows: TGTGCCACCAGCGGGCGGCAGGCGGGAAAACTGTTTTTT.